The entry that follows covers one TCR beta chain sequence. Its antigen is unidentified. The protocol was immunoSEQ multiplex PCR, while the TCRdb copy is restricted to in-frame clones and leaves out a portion. The sample has 95,000 to 150,000 clones, about 88% seen once. This entry is derived from a study of T cell responses to AZD1222 COVID-19 vaccine. Germline V lookup: CDR1 SGHRS, CDR2 YFSETQ. The V gene lost 6 bases and the J gene lost 3 bases, with 13 bases spanning the gap. There are 14 residues in the CDR3. The study's findings and limits: In a largely white British group with more females than males, clonal diversity was possibly underestimated. The study found Spike-specific TCR breadth and depth rose after two AZD1222 doses.

The sequence derives from an adult in good health. The chain is built from TRBV5-1 and TRBJ2-1; a possible D gene is TRBD1 (6 bases). Sample: peripheral blood, taken on day 0 of AZD1222 vaccination. The CDR3 protein is CASNLGAGYNEQFF. The CDR3 DNA reads TGCGCCAGCAACCTGGGGGCGGGCTACAATGAGCAGTTCTTC.